The entry below describes one TCR beta chain. The data belong to a study of CD8 T cells in Susac syndrome. Reverse transcription of roughly 0.45 to 1 ug RNA was carried out with random hexamers. MiXCR, applied by TCRdb to the immunoSEQ multiplex PCR reads, yields one record per CDR3 protein. The sample has about 200,000 distinct CDR3 sequences, 90% to 95% seen once. Germline V CDR1 and CDR2: MDHEN, SYDVKM. Between the trimmed V and J ends, which lost 7 bases and 3 bases, there was a span of 16 bases. The CDR3 covers 14 residues. It was treatment-naive patients with stable or active relapsing-remitting disease who made up the multiple sclerosis controls. Negative isolation yielded CD4+ and CD8+ T cells, and FACS enriched TEMRA cells.

The sequenced material came from CD4+ T cells from PBMCs. The J gene is TRBJ2-7, the V gene TRBV28, with D maybe TRBD2 (6 bases). This receptor was taken from a human donor with multiple sclerosis. Here the CDR3 reads CASKGAGAIYEQYF. CDR3 DNA sequence: TGTGCCAGCAAGGGAGCGGGCGCCATCTACGAGCAGTACTTC.